This T cell receptor beta chain was documented in a study of early T cells in non-severe SARS-CoV-2 infection. Study in general: The input, bulk RNA from unsorted whole blood, was sequenced, and chains were unpaired.

This clonotype qualifies as medium-sized. Its matching antigen is unknown. Unique molecular identifier tags were affixed to discrete cDNA molecules. TCRdb called the 5' RACE reads again in MiXCR, with one record for every CDR3 protein. The sample carries more than 45,000 distinct CDR3 sequences, 6.2% recorded once. Whole-study results and caveats: Reliance on VDJdb matching favored anti-spike CD8 responses; private and CD4 specificities were missed.

The input for sequencing was whole blood, taken at baseline. The TCR originated in an adult who was a healthcare worker with PCR-confirmed SARS-CoV-2 infection or an uninfected control (not recorded which).

The CDR3 DNA sequence: TGTGCCAGCACAAATATATACAGGTCTGAAGCTTTCTTT. Its protein is CASTNIYRSEAFF. The V gene is TRBV12-3 or TRBV12-4, the J gene TRBJ1-1; maybe TRBD1 (5 bases). V lost 7 bases, J lost 6 bases, and 15 bases lay in between. The CDR3 length is 13 residues.